The 17 T cell receptor beta chains given below trace back to one sample, sequenced in a study of T cells in Graves' hyperthyroidism and ophthalmopathy. Regions amplified from RNA transcripts were the TCR beta CDR3 regions. With the HTBI primer set, the TCR CDR3 went through a first round of RT-PCR. TCRdb reanalysed the multiplex PCR reads using MiXCR and keeps one entry per CDR3 protein. Of roughly 100,000 distinct CDR3 sequences listed, around 50% are singletons. The sample comprised blood. The receptors here all came from a woman aged 40 to 55 with Graves' hyperthyroidism.

This clonotype was seen only a few times. V and J are TRBV13 and TRBJ2-2; 10 bases are shared with TRBD2. Per the germline V gene, CDR1 is PRHDT and CDR2 is FYEKMQ (reference sequence). CDR3 size: 16 residues. Losses at the gene ends were 6 bases for V and 6 bases for J; bases not matched to a gene: 10. The CDR3 bases are TGTGCCAGCAGTTGGGGCAGCGGGAGGGACCCCGGGGAGCTGTTTTTT. This translates into CASSWGSGRDPGELFF.

This clonotype was picked up one time. The V call is TRBV5-1, the J call TRBJ2-7; 14 nucleotides line up with TRBD2. This CDR3 comprises 14 residues. Trimming took 4 bases from V and 6 from J; bases not matched to a gene: 3. The germline V gene encodes CDR1 SGHRS and CDR2 YFSETQ. The CDR3 DNA reads as TGCGCCAGCAGCGGGGGACTAGCGGGAGCCGAGCAGTACTTC. Residues: CASSGGLAGAEQYF.

The chain recombines TRBV9 with TRBJ2-7; 8 bases are a match to TRBD2. The V gene end was trimmed by 6 bases and the J gene end by 4 bases; junction bases not matched to a gene: 6. The germline V gene has CDR1 SGDLS and CDR2 YYNGEE. This CDR3 has 13 amino acids. CDR3 in amino acids: CASTRGGEYEQYF. The CDR3 region has the DNA TGTGCCAGCACCCGGGGGGGAGAATACGAGCAGTACTTC.

This clonotype appeared many times. The chain couples TRBV12-3 or TRBV12-4 to TRBJ1-2; weak D call: TRBD1 (5 bases). The length of the CDR3 is 14 residues. V shed 10 bases and J shed 4 bases, with 19 bases lying between them. CDR3 residues: CATQDRGAGYGYTF. DNA for the CDR3: TGTGCCACCCAGGACCGAGGGGCGGGCTATGGCTACACCTTC.

In its sample, this clonotype was seen many times. V is TRBV7-7 and J is TRBJ2-7, with D tentatively TRBD1 (5 bases). The CDR3 has 13 residues. CDR1 is SSHAT, CDR2 FNYEAQ, per germline (reference sequence). Between the trimmed V and J ends, which lost 2 bases and 4 bases, there was a span of 9 bases. The CDR3 protein is CASSLSQGYEQYF. The CDR3 DNA follows: TGTGCCAGCAGCTTATCCCAGGGTTACGAGCAGTACTTC.

This clonotype was seen many times. The chain couples TRBV7-9 to TRBJ2-7; no definite D call. Trimming cost V 3 bases and J 2 bases, with 5 bases left between them. CDR3 length equals 12 residues. The germline CDR1 and CDR2 sequences are SEHNR and FQNEAQ (reference sequence). The CDR3 is CASSFTPYEQYF. Here the CDR3 DNA reads TGTGCCAGCAGCTTCACCCCCTACGAGCAGTACTTC.

This clonotype appeared many times. This chain links TRBV4-3 with TRBJ2-7; a weak D match, TRBD2 (6 bases). The CDR3 spans 13 residues. Between the trimmed V and J ends, which lost 4 bases and 7 bases, there was a span of 14 bases. In germline, CDR1 is LGHNA, CDR2 YSLEER. This chain's CDR3 is CASSPLVAGEQYF. DNA of the CDR3: TGCGCCAGCAGCCCCCTAGTCGCGGGGGAGCAGTACTTC.

V is TRBV20-1 and J is TRBJ1-5; no definite D call. The CDR3 runs to 12 residues. With 6 bases removed from V and 6 bases from J, the gap between germline ends came to 12 bases. CDR1 is DFQATT and CDR2 is SNEGSKA in the germline V gene (reference sequence). CDR3 nucleotide sequence: TGCAGTGCCGAAGACGGAGGTCAGCCCCAGCATTTT. This translates into CSAEDGGQPQHF.

The chain combines TRBV16 with TRBJ1-2; 8 nucleotides agree with TRBD1. V gave up 4 bases and J gave up 4 bases; unmatched junction bases: 8. The CDR3 has 15 residues. Germline V gene sequence: CDR1 KGHSY, CDR2 FQNENV. This CDR3 is CASSRGQGRPYGYTF. Written as DNA, the CDR3 is TGTGCCAGCAGCCGCGGACAGGGTAGACCCTATGGCTACACCTTC.

This clonotype has a count of ten or more. The J gene is TRBJ1-4, the V gene TRBV29-1; 8 bases are shared with TRBD1. From germline, CDR1 is SQVTM and CDR2 ANQGSEA. V trimming: 6 bases; J trimming: 6 bases; junction bases outside the gene matches: 9. The CDR3 covers 14 residues. In DNA form, the CDR3 reads TGCAGCGTGATCCTCAGGGGGCGCGATGAAAAACTGTTTTTT. Translated, it gives CSVILRGRDEKLFF.

The chain carries TRBV7-9 and TRBJ2-3; D possibly corresponds to TRBD2 (7 bases). V lost 5 bases, J lost 6 bases, and 12 bases lay in between. The CDR3 is made up of 13 amino acids. Germline lookup yields CDR1 SEHNR and CDR2 FQNEAQ (reference sequence). CDR3 sequence (DNA): TGTGCCAGCAGCCAAGGGGGGGAGGATACGCAGTATTTT. It yields the protein CASSQGGEDTQYF.

V is TRBV25-1 and J is TRBJ2-5, with D tentatively TRBD1 or TRBD2 (6 bases each). V was clipped by 6 bases and J by 5 bases, with 13 bases between them. CDR1 and CDR2 (germline): MGHDK, SYGVNS. The CDR3 contains 13 residues. This CDR3 is CASRGGGSETQYF. CDR3 bases: TGTGCCAGCAGGGGGGGCGGATCCGAGACCCAGTACTTC.

This clonotype has just a few counts. V gene TRBV9 combines with J gene TRBJ2-5; 10 positions match TRBD1. This CDR3 is 11 amino acids long. Looked up from germline, CDR1 is SGDLS and CDR2 is YYNGEE. V dropped 5 bases and J dropped 9; count of bases not matched to a gene: 1. CDR3 coding DNA: TGTGCCAGCAGGGACAGGGGGGCCCAGTACTTC. This translates into CASRDRGAQYF.

The count of this clonotype is one. V is TRBV2 and J is TRBJ1-2; 7 bases are a match to TRBD1. CDR3 length: 14 amino acids. The ends lost 4 bases at V and 0 bases at J; junction bases unmatched: 2. Germline V gives CDR1 SNHLY, CDR2 FYNNEI. CDR3: CASSAGTANYGYTF. CDR3 DNA sequence: TGTGCCAGCAGTGCCGGGACAGCTAACTATGGCTACACCTTC.

The chain joins TRBV7-9 to TRBJ2-5; 7 bases are shared with TRBD2. This CDR3 has 14 amino acids. Per germline, CDR1 SEHNR and CDR2 FQNEAQ (reference sequence). J was trimmed by 5 bases and V by 6 bases; bases with no gene match: 9. The chain's CDR3 is CASSPSGGSETQYF. The DNA for the CDR3 is TGTGCCAGCAGTCCCAGTGGCGGGAGTGAGACCCAGTACTTC.

The chain joins TRBV2 to TRBJ1-4, with 9 bases matching TRBD1. This CDR3 has 14 residues. J lost 10 bases, V lost 5 bases, and 8 bases had no gene match. The V gene's germline CDR1 is SNHLY and CDR2 FYNNEI. CDR3 amino acids: CASSFSGTGTKLFF. For the CDR3, the DNA is TGTGCCAGCAGTTTTAGTGGGACAGGGACAAAACTGTTTTTT.

This chain joins TRBV10-3 and TRBJ1-6; perhaps TRBD1 as D (5 bases). The CDR3 totals 15 residues. Trimming took off 5 bases at V and 7 bases at J, with 15 bases between the two ends. Germline CDR1 and CDR2: ENHRY and SYGVKD. The DNA of the CDR3 is TGTGCCATCAGTTTCAGTGGGGGGGGAAATTCACCCCTCCACTTT. It yields the protein CAISFSGGGNSPLHF.